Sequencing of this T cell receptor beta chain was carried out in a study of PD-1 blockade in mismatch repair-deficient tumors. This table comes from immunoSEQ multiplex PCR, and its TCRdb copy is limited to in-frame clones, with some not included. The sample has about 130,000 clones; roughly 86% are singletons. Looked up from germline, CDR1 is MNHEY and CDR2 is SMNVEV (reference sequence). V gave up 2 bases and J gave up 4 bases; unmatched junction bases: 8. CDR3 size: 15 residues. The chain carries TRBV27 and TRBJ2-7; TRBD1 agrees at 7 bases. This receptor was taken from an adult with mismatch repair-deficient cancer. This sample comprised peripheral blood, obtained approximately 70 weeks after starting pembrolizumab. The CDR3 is CASSLRTGTAYEQYF. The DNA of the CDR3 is TGTGCCAGCAGTTTACGGACAGGAACCGCGTACGAGCAGTACTTC.